The 21 T cell receptor beta chains in this list originate from one sample, sequenced in a study of cytomegalovirus exposure and HLA in healthy donors (dated by TCRdb to about 2017). Libraries were built with the immunoSEQ multiplex PCR assay. The multiplex PCR relied on a mix of 60 forward primers for TCR Vbeta segments and 13 reverse primers for TCR Jbeta segments. TCRdb took this table from immuneACCESS and kept in-frame rearrangements with V and J called. Such tables lack part of the clones; where checked against another copy, unresolved V genes explain under half of the gap, and the rest is unexplained. Recorded for this sample are under 200,000 clones; about 83% of them occurred a single time. 4.5% to 7.5% of the sample goes to the ten largest clones. The sequenced material came from PBMCs. All receptors come from a woman in her 30s in good health and CMV-seropositive.

V usage is TRBV19 and J usage is TRBJ2-7; TRBD2 matches at 14 bases. Germline V gene lookup returns CDR1 LNHDA and CDR2 SQIVND (reference sequence). The CDR3 loop spans 16 amino acids. Unmatched junction bases numbered 7, after V lost 5 bases and J lost 4 bases. CDR3 region: CASSGGTSGRRYEQYF. In nucleotides, the CDR3 is TGTGCCAGTAGTGGGGGGACTAGCGGGAGAAGGTACGAGCAGTACTTC.

The chain couples TRBV6-4 to TRBJ1-1, with 10 bases lining up with TRBD1. The V and J ends lost 6 bases and 11 bases, in that order; junction bases with no gene match: 6. CDR3 length equals 12 residues. The germline V gene encodes CDR1 MRHNA and CDR2 SNTAGT. The CDR3 loop is CASSRTGGRAFF. The CDR3 coding sequence is TGTGCCAGCAGCAGGACAGGGGGTCGCGCTTTCTTT.

The J gene is TRBJ2-7, the V gene TRBV28, with D hard to call. CDR1 MDHEN and CDR2 SYDVKM come from the germline V gene. The CDR3 length is 14 residues. V lost 4 bases to trimming and J lost 4 bases, with 14 bases between them. CDR3 amino acids: CASSSAGLDYEQYF. In DNA form, the CDR3 reads TGTGCCAGCAGTTCCGCCGGTTTAGATTACGAGCAGTACTTC. The whole variable domain, filled in from reference TRBV28 and TRBJ2-7, reads DVKVTQSSRYLVKRTGEKVFLECVQDMDHENMFWYRQDPGLGLRLIYFSYDVKMKEKGDIPEGYSVSREKKERFSLILESASTNQTSMYLCASSSAGLDYEQYFGPGTRLTVT.

The CDR3: CATFWTVRYTF. The CDR3, as DNA: TGTGCCACCTTTTGGACAGTACGCTACACCTTC. The chain is built from TRBV6-1 and TRBJ1-2; a possible D gene is TRBD1 (6 bases). Deletions cut 10 bases from V and 9 bases from J, with 15 bases between. Per germline, CDR1 MNHNS and CDR2 SASEGT. There are 11 residues in the CDR3.

The chain employs TRBV28 and TRBJ2-7; TRBD2 might be the D (5 bases). Trimming cost V 2 bases and J 6 bases, with 14 bases left between them. CDR1 and CDR2 (germline): MDHEN, SYDVKM. This CDR3 contains 14 residues. For the CDR3, the DNA is TGTGCCAGCAGTTTAAATTTCGGGATCGGCGAGCAGTACTTC. Translated, it gives CASSLNFGIGEQYF. Combining the CDR3 with reference TRBV28 and TRBJ2-7 gives the whole variable domain DVKVTQSSRYLVKRTGEKVFLECVQDMDHENMFWYRQDPGLGLRLIYFSYDVKMKEKGDIPEGYSVSREKKERFSLILESASTNQTSMYLCASSLNFGIGEQYFGPGTRLTVT.

The chain employs TRBV10-3 and TRBJ2-4; maybe TRBD2 (6 bases). The CDR3 spans 12 residues. Germline V CDR1 and CDR2: ENHRY, SYGVKD. CDR3 sequence: CASRGAKNIQYF. The CDR3 nucleotides read TGTGCGTCGCGGGGCGCCAAAAACATTCAGTACTTC.

The genes are TRBV5-8 and TRBJ1-6; no firm D call. Trimming removed 7 bases at V and 7 bases at J, with 15 bases between. This CDR3 contains 14 residues. Germline V CDR1 and CDR2: SGHTS, YDEGEE. CDR3 nucleotides: TGTGCCAGCTTACTGGTCTCCGCCAATTCACCCCTCCACTTT. Translation gives CASLLVSANSPLHF.

J is TRBJ2-1 and V is TRBV5-4; 11 bases are a match to TRBD2. The CDR3 consists of 17 residues. J gave up 7 bases and V 0 bases, and 9 bases lay outside the gene matches. Germline V gene data show CDR1 as SGHNT and CDR2 as YYREEE (reference sequence). CDR3 amino acids: CASSLEVAGGPGNEQFF. CDR3 DNA: TGTGCCAGCAGCTTGGAGGTAGCGGGGGGGCCCGGGAATGAGCAGTTCTTC.

The J gene is TRBJ2-7, the V gene TRBV6-5; 9 bases are shared with TRBD2. The length of the CDR3 is 15 residues. The germline gives CDR1 MNHEY, CDR2 SVGAGI. V was clipped by 4 bases and J by 7 bases; unmatched bases: 11. The CDR3 DNA reads TGTGCCAGCAGTTCCCTTAGCGGGAGAACTGGGGAGCAGTACTTC. Translation: CASSSLSGRTGEQYF.

The V call is TRBV7-8, the J call TRBJ2-7; D gene unclear. V was cut by 5 bases and J by 2 bases, with 13 bases left in between. Germline CDR1 is SGHVS and CDR2 is FQNEAQ. The CDR3 is 14 residues long. The CDR3 protein is CASSLLRTTYEQYF. The DNA for the CDR3 is TGTGCCAGCAGCCTACTGAGAACCACCTACGAGCAGTACTTC.

Details on this clone: Compared with germline, one end of the junction differs, possibly owing to a read error. The chain links TRBV15 to TRBJ1-2; TRBD1 is a possible D gene (6 bases). Germline CDR1 reads LNHNV; CDR2 reads YYDKDF (reference sequence). The CDR3 has 14 amino acids. CDR3 bases: TGTGCCACCAGCAGGACAGGAGAACCCTATGGCTACCCCTTC. Protein: CATSRTGEPYGYPF.

The V and J genes are TRBV28 and TRBJ2-6; D perhaps matches TRBD2 (6 bases). Trimming removed 6 bases from V and 0 bases from J, with 18 bases in between. The CDR3 contains 18 residues. CDR1 is MDHEN and CDR2 is SYDVKM in the germline V gene. CDR3 DNA: TGTGCCAGCAGCTGGCGGGGCGCGGAGTTCTCTGGGGCCAACGTCCTGACTTTC. It encodes CASSWRGAEFSGANVLTF.

The genes are TRBV19 and TRBJ1-5; maybe TRBD1 (5 bases). Per germline, CDR1 LNHDA and CDR2 SQIVND (reference sequence). Trimming took off 0 bases at V and 2 bases at J, with 14 bases between the two ends. The CDR3 consists of 17 residues. CDR3: CASSIDRSGGGNQPQHF. Written as DNA, the CDR3 is TGTGCCAGTAGTATAGATAGGTCCGGGGGAGGCAATCAGCCCCAGCATTTT.

V usage is TRBV29-1 and J usage is TRBJ1-2; 7 positions agree with TRBD1. Germline V CDR1 and CDR2: SQVTM, ANQGSEA. The CDR3 sequence is 13 residues long. Germline trimming cut 4 bases from V and 4 bases from J; bases unmatched to any gene: 6. CDR3 in DNA: TGCAGCGTTGTCGGGACAGCACCCTATGGCTACACCTTC. Translated: CSVVGTAPYGYTF.

J is TRBJ1-4 and V is TRBV15; weak D call: TRBD1 (5 bases). The V end lost 5 bases, the J end lost 6 bases, and 16 bases lay between the germline ends. This CDR3 has 15 amino acids. Germline V gene data show CDR1 as LNHNV and CDR2 as YYDKDF (reference sequence). Here the CDR3 reads CATSEVGRVDEKLFF. The CDR3 DNA reads as TGTGCCACCAGCGAAGTAGGCAGGGTTGATGAAAAACTGTTTTTT.

The J gene is TRBJ1-5, the V gene TRBV27; TRBD1 matches at 9 bases. In germline, CDR1 is MNHEY, CDR2 SMNVEV (reference sequence). Trimming at V came to 6 bases and at J to 1 base, leaving 10 bases not matched to a gene. The CDR3 runs to 17 residues. This CDR3 reads CASSQLTDRGSNQPQHF. DNA for the CDR3: TGTGCCAGCAGCCAATTGACGGACAGGGGAAGCAATCAGCCCCAGCATTTT.

The CDR3 DNA reads as TGTGCCAGCAGCCCATGGTCAGATAATCAGCCCCAGCATTTT. Translation: CASSPWSDNQPQHF. This chain connects TRBV9 to TRBJ1-5; D unclear. Trimming shortened V by 4 bases and J by 4 bases, and 12 bases separated the two germline ends. The CDR3 covers 14 residues. Germline-derived CDR1 and CDR2 are SGDLS and YYNGEE. The full variable domain, with the rest looked up from reference TRBV9 and TRBJ1-5, is DSGVTQTPKHLITATGQRVTLRCSPRSGDLSVYWYQQSLDQGLQFLIQYYNGEERAKGNILERFSAQQFPDLHSELNLSSLELGDSALYFCASSPWSDNQPQHFGDGTRLSIL.

The chain carries TRBV6-1 and TRBJ1-2, with a tentative D call TRBD1 (6 bases). This CDR3 contains 14 residues. Germline V gene data show CDR1 as MNHNS and CDR2 as SASEGT. V was trimmed by 5 bases and J by 4 bases, leaving 14 bases between them. Here the CDR3 reads CASSPRQVFYGYTF. The CDR3 DNA follows: TGTGCCAGCAGTCCACGACAGGTATTCTATGGCTACACCTTC.

The chain carries TRBV11-2 and TRBJ2-7; 7 bases fit TRBD2. The CDR3 has 15 residues. V was pared by 5 bases and J by 3 bases, with 10 bases of the junction left unmatched. Germline-derived CDR1 and CDR2 are SGHAT and FQNNGV. CDR3 nucleotides: TGTGCCAGCAGCCCCGGGGGGACTGGGGGCTACGAGCAGTACTTC. It codes for CASSPGGTGGYEQYF.

The CDR3: CASSRLAEYEQYF. The CDR3 DNA sequence: TGTGCCAGCAGCCGACTAGCGGAATACGAGCAGTACTTC. The chain links TRBV2 to TRBJ2-7, with 9 bases matching TRBD2. The CDR3 runs 13 residues. The ends lost 6 bases at V and 4 bases at J; junction bases unmatched: 4. The germline V gene has CDR1 SNHLY and CDR2 FYNNEI. The full variable domain, its missing parts supplied by reference TRBV2 and TRBJ2-7, is EPEVTQTPSHQVTQMGQEVILRCVPISNHLYFYWYRQILGQKVEFLVSFYNNEISEKSEIFDDQFSVERPDGSNFTLKIRSTKLEDSAMYFCASSRLAEYEQYFGPGTRLTVT.

The CDR3 nucleotides read TGTGCCAGTAGTTTTACGGACAGGGGAAACATTCAGTACTTC. Protein: CASSFTDRGNIQYF. The rearrangement joins TRBV19 to TRBJ2-4; 9 bases line up with TRBD1. The CDR3 loop spans 14 amino acids. Germline loops: CDR1 LNHDA, CDR2 SQIVND (reference sequence). Trimming at V came to 5 bases and at J to 6 bases, leaving 5 bases not matched to a gene.